Described below is a single T cell receptor (beta chain) sequence and its context. Its target is unknown. TCRdb re-called the reads with MiXCR, one entry per CDR3 protein. Altogether approximately 400,000 distinct CDR3 sequences are present, 31% being singletons, with the ten largest covering approximately 15%. The data belong to a study of T cell repertoires in cytomegalovirus infection. Overall study context: From public TCR beta signatures came an indication of both CMV infection and matching HLA type.

The CDR3 spans 16 residues. Unmatched junction bases numbered 9, after V lost 1 base and J lost 6 bases. Germline V gene sequence: CDR1 SQVTM, CDR2 ANQGSEA. Study observations and caveats: Predominance within the ex vivo response was attributable to HLA-C-restricted CMV-specific TCR beta clonotypes.

This receptor was obtained from a human donor in good health (CMV status not recorded). Some clones in this sample may be carry-over from other donors' samples. Input material: PBMCs. This sequence joins TRBV29-1 and TRBJ2-1, with TRBD1 matching 10 bases. CDR3 in DNA: TGCAGCGTTGAAGGGATCTCCGGGACAGGGGTCAATGAGCAGTTCTTC. Translation: CSVEGISGTGVNEQFF.